The following is a T cell receptor beta chain sequence with its context. Its antigen is currently unknown. This specimen belongs to a study of CXCR3-negative and CXCR3-positive naive CD8 T cells. Points from the study as a whole: Naive cells positive for CXCR3 carried more hydrophobic TRB CDR3s than CXCR3-negative ones. The study found comparably high diversity in both naive subsets and much lower diversity in memory CD8+ cells.

Preparation of TRB cDNA libraries relied on 5' RACE carrying UMI labels. TCRdb reprocessed the 5' RACE reads, with one entry per CDR3 protein and no DNA. Its clone listing holds 50,000 to 55,000 distinct CDR3 sequences. Sequencing was performed on naive CXCR3- CD8+ T cells from blood. Subset in this sample: CD45RO-CCR7+CD27+CD95- naive CD8+ T cells lacking CXCR3 (TNR3-). The sequence was collected from a human donor in good health. Some clones in this sample may be carry-over from other donors' samples.

The CDR3 sequence is CASSEWLSVPGETQYF. This chain links TRBV25-1 with TRBJ2-5; TCRdb's assignment of TRBD1 cannot be checked, as there is no DNA. CDR1 and CDR2 from the germline V gene are MGHDK and SYGVNS. The CDR3 spans 16 residues. Full variable domain (outside the CDR3, taken from reference TRBV25-1 and TRBJ2-5): EADIYQTPRYLVIGTGKKITLECSQTMGHDKMYWYQQDPGMELHLIHYSYGVNSTEKGDLSSESTVSRIRTEHFPLTLESARPSHTSQYLCASSEWLSVPGETQYFGPGTRLLVL.